Each of the 30 T cell receptor beta chains below was sequenced from the same sample in a study of blood T cell repertoires in COVID-19. The protocol was immunoSEQ multiplex PCR, while the TCRdb copy is restricted to in-frame clones and leaves out a portion. Among approximately 73,000 clones, roughly 86% were seen once, and the ten largest hold about 1.9%. The sequenced material came from peripheral blood. These receptor sequences come from a woman aged 55-70 years with acute or convalescent COVID-19.

This chain connects TRBV7-2 to TRBJ2-7, with TRBD1 matching 7 bases. Looked up from germline, CDR1 is SGHTA and CDR2 is FQGNSA. This CDR3 contains 17 residues. The junction had 10 bases not matched to a gene; V was cut back by 0 bases and J by 2 bases. CDR3 residues: CASSLAQGQPLPYEQYF. CDR3 bases: TGTGCCAGCAGCTTAGCGCAGGGACAGCCTCTTCCCTACGAGCAGTACTTC.

V usage is TRBV2 and J usage is TRBJ2-1; 8 bases align to TRBD1. The CDR3 consists of 14 residues. Trimming removed 8 bases from V and 6 bases from J; junction bases left unmatched: 9. The germline CDR1 and CDR2 sequences are SNHLY and FYNNEI. The CDR3 region is CASHPGGARNEQFF. The CDR3 DNA reads TGTGCCAGCCATCCAGGGGGCGCCCGCAATGAGCAGTTCTTC.

This clone was observed once. The chain combines TRBV5-1 with TRBJ2-1; TRBD2 might be the D (5 bases). V gave up 0 bases and J gave up 2 bases, with 9 bases separating them. This CDR3 is 15 amino acids long. The germline V gene encodes CDR1 SGHRS and CDR2 YFSETQ. In DNA form, the CDR3 reads TGCGCCAGCAGCTTGGTCGGGGAAACCTACAATGAGCAGTTCTTC. As protein: CASSLVGETYNEQFF.

In its sample, this clone was seen once. CDR3 region: CASSYSNRRNTEAFF. CDR3 bases: TGTGCCAGCAGTTACTCGAACAGGAGGAACACTGAAGCTTTCTTT. The chain employs TRBV6-5 and TRBJ1-1; D may be TRBD1 (5 bases). V lost 0 bases, J lost 1 base, and 9 bases lay in between. CDR1 and CDR2 from the germline V gene are MNHEY and SVGAGI. CDR3 length: 15 residues.

This chain links TRBV20-1 with TRBJ1-2; 10 positions match TRBD1. The germline V gene has CDR1 DFQATT and CDR2 SNEGSKA (reference sequence). V lost 3 bases, J lost 5 bases, and 9 bases stayed unmatched. CDR3 length equals 15 residues. CDR3 in amino acids: CSASGDRGPLYGYTF. The CDR3 DNA follows: TGCAGTGCTAGTGGGGACAGGGGCCCACTTTATGGCTACACCTTC.

V and J are TRBV7-2 and TRBJ2-1; TRBD2 aligns across 12 bases. The CDR3 has 18 amino acids. Germline CDR1 and CDR2: SGHTA and FQGNSA. The junction had 7 bases not matched to a gene; V was cut back by 1 base and J by 3 bases. Written as DNA, the CDR3 is TGTGCCAGCAGCTTAGGCCCTAGCGGGGGGGTGGGCTACAATGAGCAGTTCTTC. This gives the protein CASSLGPSGGVGYNEQFF. Using reference TRBV7-2 and TRBJ2-1 for the parts outside the CDR3, the full variable domain is GAGVSQSPSNKVTEKGKDVELRCDPISGHTALYWYRQSLGQGLEFLIYFQGNSAPDKSGLPSDRFSAERTGGSVSTLTIQRTQQEDSAVYLCASSLGPSGGVGYNEQFFGPGTRLTVL.

This chain connects TRBV19 to TRBJ2-1, with a weak D call TRBD2 (6 bases). V was clipped by 1 base and J by 1 base, with 8 bases between them. The CDR3 contains 15 residues. Germline CDR1 and CDR2: LNHDA and SQIVND (reference sequence). This CDR3 reads CASSIGRESYNEQFF. The DNA of the CDR3 is TGTGCCAGTAGTATAGGGCGGGAATCCTACAATGAGCAGTTCTTC. Filled out from reference TRBV19 and TRBJ2-1, the complete variable domain reads DGGITQSPKYLFRKEGQNVTLSCEQNLNHDAMYWYRQDPGQGLRLIYYSQIVNDFQKGDIAEGYSVSREKKESFPLTVTSAQKNPTAFYLCASSIGRESYNEQFFGPGTRLTVL.

With regard to this clone: In the same sample, other DNA sequences code for this CDR3. V and J are TRBV18 and TRBJ1-1, with D hard to call. Germline CDR1 KGHSH, CDR2 LQKENI. The V gene lost 3 bases and the J gene lost 2 bases, with 7 bases spanning the gap. The CDR3 sequence is 13 residues long. CDR3 in DNA: TGTGCCAGCTCACCTCAGGAAAACACTGAAGCTTTCTTT. Translation gives CASSPQENTEAFF.

CDR3 protein: CASSFGGAAEAFF. DNA for the CDR3: TGTGCCAGCAGTTTCGGCGGGGCCGCTGAAGCTTTCTTT. The chain joins TRBV12-3 or TRBV12-4 to TRBJ1-1; D possibly corresponds to TRBD1 (5 bases). The CDR3 consists of 13 residues. Trimming took 3 bases from V and 6 from J, leaving 11 bases between them.

The V and J genes are TRBV6-2 or TRBV6-3 and TRBJ2-3; 8 nucleotides align to TRBD2. CDR3 length: 17 amino acids. V lost 0 bases to trimming and J lost 4 bases; unmatched junction nucleotides: 9. Germline loops: CDR1 MNHEY, CDR2 SVGEGT. CDR3 loop: CASSYSPPGGWADTQYF. The CDR3 nucleotides are TGTGCCAGCAGTTACTCGCCGCCGGGGGGGTGGGCAGATACGCAGTATTTT.

J is TRBJ1-1 and V is TRBV7-2, with a weak D call TRBD1 (5 bases). The V gene's germline CDR1 is SGHTA and CDR2 FQGNSA. Deletions cut 2 bases from V and 6 bases from J, with 19 bases between. The CDR3 totals 16 residues. CDR3 nucleotides: TGTGCCAGCAGCTTACATGTTGGCCAGGGTGGAGCTGAAGCTTTCTTT. Amino acid sequence: CASSLHVGQGGAEAFF.

The chain links TRBV10-1 to TRBJ1-2, with D uncertain. CDR3 length: 13 amino acids. The V and J ends lost 2 bases and 8 bases respectively, with 12 bases between them. CDR1 and CDR2 from the germline V gene are WNHNN and SYGVQD (reference sequence). The CDR3 is CASSEQVGSGYTF. CDR3 nucleotides: TGCGCCAGCAGTGAGCAGGTCGGATCCGGCTACACCTTC.

This chain joins TRBV28 and TRBJ2-7, with D perhaps TRBD1 (6 bases). CDR3 size: 14 residues. CDR1 is MDHEN and CDR2 is SYDVKM in the germline V gene. The V end lost 1 base, the J end lost 5 bases, and 12 bases lay between the germline ends. The CDR3 DNA reads TGTGCCAGCAGTTTATTTCAGGGGCTGGACGAGCAGTACTTC. It yields the protein CASSLFQGLDEQYF.

The rearrangement joins TRBV19 to TRBJ1-1, with a possible D match to TRBD1 (6 bases). The CDR3 runs to 11 residues. The germline CDR1 and CDR2 sequences are LNHDA and SQIVND (reference sequence). V was clipped by 8 bases and J by 4 bases, with 8 bases between them. This chain's CDR3 is CASQGLTEAFF. DNA of the CDR3: TGTGCCAGTCAGGGGCTCACTGAAGCTTTCTTT.

The CDR3 DNA sequence: TGTGCCAGCAGAAGCGGACAGGGGTCGAGTGAAGCTTTCTTT. As protein: CASRSGQGSSEAFF. The rearrangement uses TRBV6-5 and TRBJ1-1, with 9 bases aligning to TRBD1. Looked up from germline, CDR1 is MNHEY and CDR2 is SVGAGI. The CDR3 covers 14 residues. Germline trimming cut 6 bases from V and 7 bases from J; bases unmatched to any gene: 9.

The chain is built from TRBV27 and TRBJ2-5, with a possible D match to TRBD2 (7 bases). This CDR3 comprises 17 residues. Germline values: CDR1 MNHEY, CDR2 SMNVEV (reference sequence). The germline V and J ends were trimmed by 3 bases and 4 bases, with 21 bases remaining between them. As DNA, the CDR3 is TGTGCCAGCAGTTTTTGGGGGGGCTCTAGTAAGCGAGAGACCCAGTACTTC. This codes for CASSFWGGSSKRETQYF.

The count of this clone is one. The rearrangement uses TRBV18 and TRBJ1-1, with D perhaps matching TRBD1 (6 bases). The CDR3 spans 12 residues. With 3 bases removed from V and 5 bases from J, the gap between germline ends came to 7 bases. Per the germline V gene, CDR1 is KGHSH and CDR2 is LQKENI. The CDR3 DNA sequence: TGTGCCAGCTCACCCCAGGGGACTGAAGCTTTCTTT. Its protein is CASSPQGTEAFF.

This sequence joins TRBV29-1 and TRBJ2-2; TRBD2 aligns across 13 bases. Trimming removed 5 bases from V and 4 bases from J; junction bases left unmatched: 7. This CDR3 region has 16 residues. CDR1 is SQVTM and CDR2 is ANQGSEA in the germline V gene. CDR3 region: CSVLPWTSGGTGELFF. Here the CDR3 DNA reads TGCAGCGTTCTCCCTTGGACTAGCGGGGGCACCGGGGAGCTGTTTTTT.

This chain links TRBV7-3 with TRBJ2-3, with D perhaps TRBD1 (6 bases). This CDR3 contains 15 residues. V was cut by 2 bases and J by 1 base, with 10 bases left in between. The germline gives CDR1 SGHTA, CDR2 FQGTGA. The CDR3 sequence is CASSLDRLGTDTQYF. DNA of the CDR3: TGTGCCAGCAGCTTAGACAGGCTCGGCACAGATACGCAGTATTTT.

In its sample, this clone was seen a few times. The CDR3 DNA sequence: TGCGCCAGCAGCCCCTGGAGGGCTCCACCCCTCCACTTT. Its protein is CASSPWRAPPLHF. V usage is TRBV5-1 and J usage is TRBJ1-6; D ambiguous. Germline-derived CDR1 and CDR2 are SGHRS and YFSETQ. This CDR3 contains 13 residues. V was trimmed by 4 bases and J by 11 bases, leaving 13 bases between them.

The J gene is TRBJ2-7, the V gene TRBV5-5; 10 bases agree with TRBD1. Germline V gene sequence: CDR1 SGHKS, CDR2 YYEKEE (reference sequence). The CDR3 consists of 15 residues. The J segment lost 2 bases and the V segment lost 4 bases, leaving 6 bases of the junction unmatched. This CDR3 is CASSPGTGDPYEQYF. The DNA for the CDR3 is TGTGCCAGCAGCCCCGGGACAGGGGACCCCTACGAGCAGTACTTC.

The V and J genes are TRBV28 and TRBJ2-7; 14 bases fit TRBD2. Germline V lookup: CDR1 MDHEN, CDR2 SYDVKM. After removal of 8 bases from V and 0 bases from J, the junction contained 18 bases not matched to a gene. This CDR3 is built from 20 residues. The CDR3 here is CASLRETGTSGSHSSYEQYF. CDR3 DNA: TGTGCCAGCCTAAGAGAAACCGGGACTAGCGGGAGCCACAGCTCCTACGAGCAGTACTTC.

The chain links TRBV7-2 to TRBJ1-1; D is perhaps TRBD1 (6 bases). V gave up 5 bases and J gave up 10 bases, with 17 bases separating them. Germline V CDR1 and CDR2: SGHTA, FQGNSA. This CDR3 has 13 residues. The CDR3 reads CASSGDRLYGAFF. The CDR3 DNA reads as TGTGCCAGCAGCGGAGACAGGCTCTACGGAGCTTTCTTT.

J is TRBJ1-1 and V is TRBV6-2 or TRBV6-3; tentatively, D is TRBD1 (5 bases). The ends were cut back, 4 bases at V and 4 bases at J, with 16 bases in the middle. CDR1 is MNHEY and CDR2 is SVGEGT in the germline V gene. The CDR3 runs to 15 residues. This CDR3 reads CASSSPDTPFTEAFF. As DNA, the CDR3 is TGTGCCAGCAGTTCCCCGGACACCCCGTTCACTGAAGCTTTCTTT.

The chain links TRBV6-1 to TRBJ1-3, with 7 positions matching TRBD1. The V and J ends lost 2 bases and 0 bases, in that order; junction bases with no gene match: 4. The length of the CDR3 is 16 residues. Germline V gene lookup returns CDR1 MNHNS and CDR2 SASEGT. In DNA form, the CDR3 reads TGTGCCAGCAGTGAAACAGGGGCCCCCTCTGGAAACACCATATATTTT. This encodes CASSETGAPSGNTIYF.

V is TRBV7-8 and J is TRBJ1-5; 10 bases map to TRBD1. With V trimmed by 5 bases and J by 4 bases, 5 bases remained unmatched. This CDR3 contains 15 residues. In germline, CDR1 is SGHVS, CDR2 FQNEAQ. The CDR3 spells CASSTRDRGNQPQHF. CDR3 in DNA: TGTGCCAGCAGCACCCGGGACAGGGGTAATCAGCCCCAGCATTTT. Supplemented by reference TRBV7-8 and TRBJ1-5, the full variable domain reads GAGVSQSPRYKVAKRGQDVALRCDPISGHVSLFWYQQALGQGPEFLTYFQNEAQLDKSGLPSDRFFAERPEGSVSTLKIQRTQQEDSAVYLCASSTRDRGNQPQHFGDGTRLSIL.

This clone was seen just once. The chain carries TRBV3-1 (or the pseudogene TRBV3-2) and TRBJ2-7, with 7 bases lining up with TRBD2. CDR3 length: 15 residues. Germline V gene sequence: CDR1 LGHDT, CDR2 YNNKEL (reference sequence). Unmatched junction bases numbered 13, after V lost 4 bases and J lost 7 bases. CDR3 in DNA: TGTGCCAGCAGCCCGACGGGGAGGGGTGGGAGTGAGCAGTACTTC. Translated, it gives CASSPTGRGGSEQYF.

The chain recombines TRBV7-2 with TRBJ1-2, with D maybe TRBD1 (5 bases). The V end lost 1 base, the J end lost 6 bases, and 15 bases lay between the germline ends. The CDR3 length is 15 residues. The germline gives CDR1 SGHTA, CDR2 FQGNSA. CDR3 residues: CASSLEPGGKDGYTF. CDR3 bases: TGTGCCAGCAGCTTAGAGCCCGGGGGGAAGGATGGCTACACCTTC.

The chain has TRBV6-5 and TRBJ1-4, with 7 bases matching TRBD1. Germline V CDR1 and CDR2: MNHEY, SVGAGI. This CDR3 is built from 15 residues. Germline trimming cut 5 bases from V and 5 bases from J; bases unmatched to any gene: 8. CDR3 amino acids: CASSITGTANEKLFF. The CDR3 DNA reads as TGTGCCAGCAGTATCACCGGGACAGCGAATGAAAAACTGTTTTTT.

This clone has more than one count but fewer than ten. V is TRBV5-1 and J is TRBJ2-1, with TRBD2 matching 9 bases. Germline CDR1 reads SGHRS; CDR2 reads YFSETQ. The CDR3 loop spans 16 amino acids. Germline trimming cut 0 bases from V and 2 bases from J; bases unmatched to any gene: 3. The CDR3: CASSLGSGSPYNEQFF. In DNA, the CDR3 is TGCGCCAGCAGCTTGGGTAGCGGGAGTCCCTACAATGAGCAGTTCTTC. The whole variable domain, filled in from reference TRBV5-1 and TRBJ2-1, reads KAGVTQTPRYLIKTRGQQVTLSCSPISGHRSVSWYQQTPGQGLQFLFEYFSETQRNKGNFPGRFSGRQFSNSRSEMNVSTLELGDSALYLCASSLGSGSPYNEQFFGPGTRLTVL.